This is a list of T cell receptor beta chains from one sample in a study of identical twins. TCRdb reprocessed the 5' RACE reads via MiXCR and lists one record per CDR3 protein. Of about 530,000 distinct CDR3 sequences listed, about 20% were seen once; the top ten hold 0.48%. These same records also appear under a second study, on yellow fever vaccine responses in identical twins.

Sequenced input: CD4+ T cells sorted from blood. These receptors all stem from a woman aged 18-35 years in good health. Both conserved end residues are part of each CDR3. D genes are given only for firm matches. Clone size is stated in some rows and not others, as once, few, many or a class when expanded.

clone_size,v_call,d_call,j_call,cdr3_nt,cdr3_aa
NA,TRBV20-1,TRBD1,TRBJ2-1,TGCAGCGTCCGACAGGGCCCCTACAATGAGCAGTTCTTC,CSVRQGPYNEQFF
NA,TRBV20-1,NA,TRBJ1-2,TGCAGTGCTAGCGACCCAGGTAGCTATGGCTACACCTTC,CSASDPGSYGYTF
NA,TRBV29-1,NA,TRBJ2-7,TGCAGCGTTGGAACGAGGTACGAGCAGTACTTC,CSVGTRYEQYF
few,TRBV11-2,NA,TRBJ2-1,TGTGCCAGCAGCCGGGGGGGACAGGGTTTGAGGAATGAGCAGTTCTTC,CASSRGGQGLRNEQFF
few,TRBV9,TRBD2,TRBJ2-2,TGTGCCAGCAGCGAGGGGGGGAGTAGCGGGAGACCCGGGGAGCTGTTTTTT,CASSEGGSSGRPGELFF
NA,TRBV5-1,TRBD2,TRBJ2-7,TGCGCCAGCAGCTTAGGGGCGGGAGGATCCTACGAGCAGCACTTC,CASSLGAGGSYEQHF
few,TRBV6-5,TRBD2,TRBJ2-4,TGTGCCAGCAGTTATGGACTAGCGGCCGCCAAAAACATTCAGTACTTC,CASSYGLAAAKNIQYF
NA,TRBV7-2,NA,TRBJ2-5,TGTGCCAGCAACTCCCAAGTTGGCCCAGAGACCCAGTACTTC,CASNSQVGPETQYF
NA,TRBV6-4,TRBD1,TRBJ2-5,TGTGCCAGCGAGGAAGCGGGACAGGGGGTACCCAGGACCCAGTACTTC,CASEEAGQGVPRTQYF
NA,TRBV5-1,NA,TRBJ1-2,TGCGCCAGCAGCTTGGAGATCAGCTATGGCTACACCTTC,CASSLEISYGYTF
many,TRBV4-1,TRBD2,TRBJ2-2,TGCGCCAGCAGCCGACTAGCGGAAGCGAACACCGGGGAGCTGTTTTTT,CASSRLAEANTGELFF
few,TRBV6-1,NA,TRBJ1-1,TGTGCCAGCAGAGCCGTCAGGACGAACACTGAAGCTTTCTTT,CASRAVRTNTEAFF
NA,TRBV5-5,TRBD1,TRBJ1-6,TGTGCCAGCAGCGCGAGACAGGGGACTAATTCACCCCTCCACTTT,CASSARQGTNSPLHF
NA,TRBV7-2,TRBD2,TRBJ2-1,TGTGCCAGCAGTTTACTAGCGCAGTCACACAATGAGCAGTTCTTC,CASSLLAQSHNEQFF
few,TRBV28,TRBD1,TRBJ2-5,TGTGCCAGCAGTTCAAGTGGACAGGGGACTCAAGAGACCCAGTACTTC,CASSSSGQGTQETQYF
NA,TRBV7-9,NA,TRBJ1-5,TGTGCCAGCAGCTTAGCAGGGTATCAGCCCCAGCATTTT,CASSLAGYQPQHF
NA,TRBV9,NA,TRBJ2-4,TGTGCCAGCAGCGCCACAGAAAACATTCAGTACTTC,CASSATENIQYF
few,TRBV18,NA,TRBJ2-7,TGTGCCAGCTCACCAACGGTAGCGGACTACGAGCAGTACTTC,CASSPTVADYEQYF
NA,TRBV20-1,TRBD2,TRBJ2-5,TGCAGTGCTAGTTGGCTAGCGGGGGGGCAAGAGACCCAGTACTTC,CSASWLAGGQETQYF
few,TRBV7-9,TRBD2,TRBJ2-3,TGTGCCAGCAGCCGGGAGGGACTTAGCACAGATACGCAGTATTTT,CASSREGLSTDTQYF
few,TRBV6-1,TRBD2,TRBJ2-7,TGTGCCAGACCCCCATTGACTAGCGGGGCCTCCCGCACCCACGAGCAGTACTTC,CARPPLTSGASRTHEQYF
NA,TRBV12-3/TRBV12-4,NA,TRBJ2-7,TGTGCCAGCAGTCTTGATCCGACAGGTTTGGGACGGGAGCAGTACTTC,CASSLDPTGLGREQYF
NA,TRBV6-5,TRBD2,TRBJ2-5,TGTGCCAGCAGTTACTCGACAAGCGGGAGGTCGACCCAGTACTTC,CASSYSTSGRSTQYF
many,TRBV5-1,TRBD2,TRBJ2-1,TGTGCCAGCAGCTTAGTACTAGCGGGCAGCTCCTACAATGAGCAGTTCTTC,CASSLVLAGSSYNEQFF
NA,TRBV12-3/TRBV12-4,TRBD2,TRBJ2-1,TGTGCCAGCAGACCAGGCTTGGGACTAGCGGACTATGAGCAGTTCTTC,CASRPGLGLADYEQFF
once,TRBV13,NA,TRBJ2-2,TGTGCCAGCAGCCTACAGGGAAGGGAGCTGTTTTTT,CASSLQGRELFF
few,TRBV3-1,TRBD2,TRBJ2-1,TGTGCCAGCAGCCTTCCAGCGGGGGGAGAGGATGAGCAGTTCTTC,CASSLPAGGEDEQFF
few,TRBV4-2,TRBD2,TRBJ2-3,TGTGCCAGCAGTTATACACCGACTAGCGGGAGGGTCCGTAGCCCAGATACGCAGTATTTT,CASSYTPTSGRVRSPDTQYF
NA,TRBV12-3/TRBV12-4,TRBD2,TRBJ2-4,TGTGCCAGCAGTTTTGGACTAGCGGGTATTCAGTACTTC,CASSFGLAGIQYF
NA,TRBV7-8,NA,TRBJ2-7,TGTGCCAGCAGCTTAGATTGGGGAGTGGGCAACGAGCAGTACTTC,CASSLDWGVGNEQYF
NA,TRBV5-1,TRBD1,TRBJ2-2,TGCGCCAGCAGCCGCTCTCCAACCGGGACAGCGAACACCGGGGAGCTGTTTTTT,CASSRSPTGTANTGELFF
few,TRBV20-1,NA,TRBJ2-7,TGCAGTGCAACTTCTGACGAGCAGTACTTC,CSATSDEQYF
NA,TRBV7-2,NA,TRBJ1-4,TGTGCCAGCAGCTTAAAGTCGGCTGGTGAAAAACTGTTTTTT,CASSLKSAGEKLFF
few,TRBV6-5,TRBD1,TRBJ2-1,TGTGCCAGCAGTTACTTCTGGGACAGTCGAAATGAGCAGTTCTTC,CASSYFWDSRNEQFF
few,TRBV14,TRBD1,TRBJ2-2,TGTGCCAGCAGCCAAGTCTACAGGGGGTGGAACACCGGGGAGCTGTTTTTT,CASSQVYRGWNTGELFF
once,TRBV29-1,NA,TRBJ2-5,TGCAGCGTTGGGCAGGGTACCAGACTACAAGAGACCCAGTACTTC,CSVGQGTRLQETQYF
few,TRBV9,NA,TRBJ1-1,TGTGCCAGCAGCCGTAGTGAGAGACTTGACAGCGGATGGAACACTGAAGCTTTCTTT,CASSRSERLDSGWNTEAFF
NA,TRBV5-6,TRBD1,TRBJ2-3,TGTGCCAGCAGCTCCAGGGGGCGGGATACGCAGTATTTT,CASSSRGRDTQYF
many,TRBV5-1,NA,TRBJ2-7,TGCGCCAGCAGCTTGGGGCAGACTAGCTCCTACGAGCAGTACTTC,CASSLGQTSSYEQYF
NA,TRBV5-1,NA,TRBJ2-1,TGCGCCAGCAGCCCCGGGACTCCCTCCTACAATGAGCAGTTCTTC,CASSPGTPSYNEQFF